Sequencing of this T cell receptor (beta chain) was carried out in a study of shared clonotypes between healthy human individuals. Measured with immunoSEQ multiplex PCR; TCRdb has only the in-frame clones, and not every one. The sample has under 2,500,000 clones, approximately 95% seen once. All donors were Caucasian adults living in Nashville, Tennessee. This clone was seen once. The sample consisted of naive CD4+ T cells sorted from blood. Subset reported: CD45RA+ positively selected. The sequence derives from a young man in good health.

CDR3 region: CASSESTGVIAKNIQYF. In DNA form, the CDR3 reads TGTGCCAGCAGTGAATCGACAGGGGTTATAGCCAAAAACATTCAGTACTTC. V and J are TRBV6-1 and TRBJ2-4, with 8 bases fitting TRBD1. Germline CDR1 reads MNHNS; CDR2 reads SASEGT. The CDR3 has 17 residues. Unmatched junction bases numbered 6, after V lost 2 bases and J lost 0 bases.